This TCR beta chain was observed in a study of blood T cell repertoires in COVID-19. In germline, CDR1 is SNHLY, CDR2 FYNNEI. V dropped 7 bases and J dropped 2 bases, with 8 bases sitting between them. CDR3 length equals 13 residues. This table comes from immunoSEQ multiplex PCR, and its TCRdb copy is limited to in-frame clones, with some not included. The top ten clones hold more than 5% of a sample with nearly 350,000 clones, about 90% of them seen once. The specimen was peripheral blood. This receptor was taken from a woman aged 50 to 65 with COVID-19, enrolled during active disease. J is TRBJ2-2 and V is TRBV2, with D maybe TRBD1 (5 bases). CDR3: CASTTANTGELFF. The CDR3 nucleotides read TGTGCCAGCACGACAGCAAACACCGGGGAGCTGTTTTTT. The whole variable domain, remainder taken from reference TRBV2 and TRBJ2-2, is EPEVTQTPSHQVTQMGQEVILRCVPISNHLYFYWYRQILGQKVEFLVSFYNNEISEKSEIFDDQFSVERPDGSNFTLKIRSTKLEDSAMYFCASTTANTGELFFGEGSRLTVL.